The source of this T cell receptor beta chain is a study of shared clonotypes between healthy human individuals. Per the germline V gene, CDR1 is MNHEY and CDR2 is SMNVEV (reference sequence). This CDR3 has 12 residues. Of note for this clone: This likely traces to a read error, being one base from a far larger clone.

Some clones are missing from TCRdb's copy, which holds only in-frame ones; the method was immunoSEQ multiplex PCR. The sample records about 460,000 clones, 77% being singletons. This clonotype was obtained from a woman in her forties in good health. Some clones in this sample may be carry-over from other donors' samples. Sequenced material: PBMCs. The chain is built from TRBV27 and TRBJ2-1, with D possibly TRBD1 on 6 matching bases. DNA of the CDR3: TGTGCCGGCAGTACGCAGGGGAATGAGCAGTTCTTC. This encodes CAGSTQGNEQFF.